This is a list of T cell receptor beta chains from one sample in a study of shared clonotypes between healthy human individuals. The repertoire was sequenced with immunoSEQ multiplex PCR; TCRdb's copy has only in-frame clones and lacks some. The data hold about 490,000 clones, with 70% to 80% observed a single time. Sequenced sample: PBMCs. These receptors were collected from a woman aged 40 to 50 in good health. Some clones in this sample may be carry-over from other donors' samples. Both conserved end residues are part of each CDR3. The D gene is left open where the match is weak. Clone size appears in some rows only: once, few, many, or a class for an expanded clone.

>-|TRBJ1-1|TRBV28|-
TGTGCCAGCGGAGACTACACTGATCCAAAAGCAGCTTTCTTT
CASGDYTDPKAAFF
>-|TRBJ2-7|TRBV15|TRBD2
TGTGCCACCAGCAGAGAGACTAGCGGGATCTACGAGCAGTACTTC
CATSRETSGIYEQYF
>-|TRBJ1-1|TRBV28|TRBD1
TGTGCCAGCCACCAGGACAGGGGGTTAACTGAAGCTTTCTTT
CASHQDRGLTEAFF
>-|TRBJ2-1|TRBV7-9|-
TGTGCCAGCAGCTTAGGGTACGGGACTTACTACAATGAGCAGTTCTTC
CASSLGYGTYYNEQFF
>-|TRBJ1-2|TRBV7-3|TRBD1
TGTGCCAGCAGCCTAGGGACAGGGGGGATCGGTGGCTACACCTTC
CASSLGTGGIGGYTF
>-|TRBJ1-1|TRBV4-3|-
TGCGCCAGCAGCCAAGACTCAGCGGTGAACACTGAAGCTTTCTTT
CASSQDSAVNTEAFF
>few|TRBJ1-5|TRBV4-2|-
TGTGCCAGCAGCCAAGTCACAACCGGGACCGAGATCACCCCCCAGCATTTT
CASSQVTTGTEITPQHF
>-|TRBJ1-1|TRBV5-4|-
TGTGCCAGCAGCTGGACGTGGAGCACTGAAGCTTTCTTT
CASSWTWSTEAFF
>-|TRBJ2-2|TRBV19|-
TGTGCCAGCAGTATAGTGGCGTCCGGGGAGCTGTTTTTT
CASSIVASGELFF
>-|TRBJ2-7|TRBV7-9|-
TGTGCCAGCAGTCGAGGCGGGGCCCCCGAGCAGTACTTC
CASSRGGAPEQYF
>once|TRBJ1-4|TRBV4-2|-
TGTGCCAGCAGCCAAGATATCCGGGGAGTCGTGGCTAATGAAAAACTGTTTTTT
CASSQDIRGVVANEKLFF
>-|TRBJ1-6|TRBV27|-
TGTGCCAGCAGTAGACGGGTAACGAATTCACCCCTCCACTTT
CASSRRVTNSPLHF
>once|TRBJ2-5|TRBV7-6|TRBD2
TGTGCCAGCAGCTTAGCGGTTACCGGACTAGCGGGAATAGAGACCCAGTACTTC
CASSLAVTGLAGIETQYF
>-|TRBJ2-7|TRBV9|TRBD2
TGTGCCAGCAGCTTTGGGACTAGCGGGAGCTACGAGCAGTACTTC
CASSFGTSGSYEQYF
>-|TRBJ1-3|TRBV29-1|-
TGCAGCGCACAGGACAACTCTGGAAACACCATATATTTT
CSAQDNSGNTIYF
>-|TRBJ2-5|TRBV7-2|-
TGTGCCAGCAGCTTAGCGCGGGAAGAGACCCAGTACTTC
CASSLAREETQYF
>-|TRBJ1-6|TRBV9|-
TGTGCCAGCAGTCCCCGAGACAGTAATAATTCACCCCTCCACTTT
CASSPRDSNNSPLHF
>once|TRBJ1-2|TRBV9|-
TGTGCCAGCAGCGCCACTCCCCGGGGGGCTAACTATGGCTACACCTTC
CASSATPRGANYGYTF
>few|TRBJ2-7|TRBV10-3|-
TGTGCCATCAGTGAGCTTTCCTACGAGCAGTACTTC
CAISELSYEQYF
>-|TRBJ2-1|TRBV29-1|TRBD2
TGCACCAGCGGGAACTACAATGAGCAGTTCTTC
CTSGNYNEQFF
>-|TRBJ1-1|TRBV5-1|TRBD1
TGCGCCAGCAGTCCCAGGGGGAGCTTGAACACTGAAGCTTTCTTT
CASSPRGSLNTEAFF
>-|TRBJ2-3|TRBV28|-
TGTGCCAGCAGTTTAGTGGGTAGCACAGATACGCAGTATTTT
CASSLVGSTDTQYF
>-|TRBJ2-3|TRBV27|-
TGTGCCAGCAGTCTTCTCCACACAGATACGCAGTATTTT
CASSLLHTDTQYF
>-|TRBJ2-7|TRBV5-1|TRBD2
TGCGCCAGCAGCTTCGGGACTAACGGGGGCGAGCAGTACTTC
CASSFGTNGGEQYF
>-|TRBJ1-1|TRBV29-1|-
TGCAGCGGTAAACAGGGCTTGGGCACTGAAGCTTTCTTT
CSGKQGLGTEAFF
>-|TRBJ2-7|TRBV7-8|TRBD2
TGTGCCAGCAGCCCAATGGGCGGGCGGGAGTCCTACGAGCAGTACTTC
CASSPMGGRESYEQYF
>few|TRBJ2-7|TRBV28|TRBD1
TGTGCCAGCAGTTTATCGGGACAGGGGGTCTACGAGCAGTACTTC
CASSLSGQGVYEQYF
>-|TRBJ2-2|TRBV6-1|-
TGTGCCAGCACCCCGGGAACAACCGGGGAGCTGTTTTTT
CASTPGTTGELFF